The 2 T cell receptor beta chains below were found in one sample sequenced in a study of T cells in Graves' hyperthyroidism and ophthalmopathy (dated by TCRdb to about 2019). The library was prepared using multiplex PCR. The data were produced on an Illumina HiSeq 2000. TCR beta CDR3 regions were amplified from RNA transcripts. For the first round of RT-PCR on the TCR CDR3, the HTBI primer set was used together with the Qiagen OneStep RT-PCR kit. TCRdb trimmed public reads at Q25 via fastp, called clones via MiXCR and kept in-frame beta chains. Each entry is one CDR3 protein sequence, shown with its most common DNA and genes. For this sample there are 300,000 to 350,000 distinct CDR3 sequences; 15% to 20% appear just once. Around 15% of the sample rests with the top ten. The sample taken for sequencing was blood. The receptors derive from a woman in her 40s with Graves' ophthalmopathy.

This clonotype occurred a few times. The V gene is TRBV5-1, the J gene TRBJ2-5; 7 nucleotides line up with TRBD2. This CDR3 has 15 amino acids. The V and J ends lost 0 bases and 4 bases, in that order; junction bases with no gene match: 6. Germline assignment: CDR1 SGHRS and CDR2 YFSETQ. CDR3 sequence: CASSLAAGAGETQYF. CDR3 coding DNA: TGCGCCAGCAGCTTGGCGGCGGGAGCGGGAGAGACCCAGTACTTC.

The chain links TRBV6-1 to TRBJ2-1; the match to TRBD1 covers 8 bases. Trimming took 7 bases from V and 0 from J; bases not matched to a gene: 14. Germline-derived CDR1 and CDR2 are MNHNS and SASEGT. The CDR3 is 18 residues long. The CDR3 reads CASNEGQGWASSYNEQFF. CDR3 nucleotide sequence: TGTGCCAGCAACGAAGGACAGGGTTGGGCCAGCTCCTACAATGAGCAGTTCTTC.